This entry lists 5 T cell receptor beta chains sequenced from one sample in a study of spatial heterogeneity in lung cancer. TCRdb independently ran MiXCR on the 5' RACE reads; one entry per CDR3 protein. Counted here are roughly 82,000 distinct CDR3 sequences, roughly an eighth occurring once; the ten biggest clones make up around 4.3%. Time point described: sample taken at primary tumor resection. The study sequenced unsorted whole RNA from tumor, nontumor lung or frozen PBMC. The specimen comprised PBMCs, sampled at surgery. These receptors all come from a male donor with early-stage non-small cell lung cancer.

The chain joins TRBV7-2 to TRBJ2-5; 10 bases match TRBD2. Germline CDR1 reads SGHTA; CDR2 reads FQGNSA. The CDR3 sequence is 15 residues long. Unmatched junction bases numbered 7, after V lost 3 bases and J lost 6 bases. The CDR3 nucleotides read TGTGCCAGCAGCTTGGAGCTAGCGGGAGCGAAGACCCAGTACTTC. It is translated as CASSLELAGAKTQYF.

This clonotype was counted between two and nine times. The chain couples TRBV7-9 to TRBJ2-7; D is ambiguous. This CDR3 comprises 13 residues. Germline V gene lookup returns CDR1 SEHNR and CDR2 FQNEAQ (reference sequence). Trimming cost V 1 base and J 4 bases, with 8 bases left between them. The CDR3 here is CASSLGADYEQYF. CDR3 sequence (DNA): TGTGCCAGCAGCTTAGGCGCAGATTACGAGCAGTACTTC.

The V call is TRBV24-1, the J call TRBJ2-6, with a possible D match to TRBD2 (5 bases). The germline V gene encodes CDR1 KGHDR and CDR2 SFDVKD. There are 16 residues in the CDR3. With 4 bases removed from V and 2 bases from J, the gap between germline ends came to 11 bases. CDR3 nucleotides: TGTGCCACCAGTGACCCGGACTTTCCTGGGGCCAACGTCCTGACTTTC. Translating it yields CATSDPDFPGANVLTF.

This clonotype was counted many times. At one end, the junction sequence differs from germline, possibly due to a read error. The chain combines TRBV5-1 with TRBJ1-5, with a tentative D call TRBD1 (5 bases). The germline gives CDR1 SGHRS, CDR2 YFSETQ. The length of the CDR3 is 15 residues. In DNA form, the CDR3 reads TGTGCCAGCAGCTTAGCGGGGGGGAGCAATCAGCCCCAGCATTTT. This sequence encodes CASSLAGGSNQPQHF.

In regard to this clonotype: A clone one base away is much larger, so this may be a read error. This chain links TRBV2 with TRBJ2-7; D is undetermined. The V gene lost 8 bases and the J gene lost 3 bases, with 14 bases spanning the gap. The CDR3 totals 13 residues. Germline assignment: CDR1 SNHLY and CDR2 FYNNEI. CDR3 loop: CASVRNTNYEQYF. CDR3 nucleotides: TGTGCCAGCGTCAGAAACACCAACTACGAGCAGTACTTC. Full variable domain (remainder filled in from reference TRBV2 and TRBJ2-7): EPEVTQTPSHQVTQMGQEVILRCVPISNHLYFYWYRQILGQKVEFLVSFYNNEISEKSEIFDDQFSVERPDGSNFTLKIRSTKLEDSAMYFCASVRNTNYEQYFGPGTRLTVT.